This TCR beta chain was sequenced during a study of shared clonotypes between healthy human individuals. Germline V gives CDR1 SGHDN, CDR2 FVKESK. This CDR3 region has 15 residues. V was clipped by 5 bases and J by 3 bases, with 14 bases between them. The split of CD4+ cells yielded CD45RA+ naive and CD45RA-negative memory subsets. Generated by immunoSEQ multiplex PCR, the TCRdb table keeps only in-frame clones and is missing some. Found here are 950,000 to 1,300,000 clones, around 75% of them singletons; the top ten hold around 1.5%. V is TRBV14 and J is TRBJ2-1; perhaps TRBD2 as D (6 bases). This clonotype was sampled from a man younger than 35 in good health. The sequenced sample was memory CD4+ T cells sorted from blood. The subset is: CD45RA-negative fraction. The CDR3 DNA reads TGTGCCAGCAGCACCGGGACTTGGCTCTACAATGAGCAGTTCTTC. Translated: CASSTGTWLYNEQFF. Together with reference TRBV14 and TRBJ2-1, the CDR3 gives the full variable domain: EAGVTQFPSHSVIEKGQTVTLRCDPISGHDNLYWYRRVMGKEIKFLLHFVKESKQDESGMPNNRFLAERTGGTYSTLKVQPAELEDSGVYFCASSTGTWLYNEQFFGPGTRLTVL.